Below are 30 T cell receptor beta chains sequenced from a single sample in a study of cytomegalovirus exposure and HLA in healthy donors (dated by TCRdb to about 2017). Preparation of the library involved the immunoSEQ multiplex PCR assay. The multiplex PCR relied on a mix of 60 forward primers for TCR Vbeta segments and 13 reverse primers for TCR Jbeta segments. Entries here come from immuneACCESS through TCRdb and include only in-frame sequences with V and J called. Some clones fail to appear in such tables; in the studies checked, an unresolved V gene covers under half of the shortfall, and the cause of the remainder is unknown. This sample gives 130,000 to 150,000 clones in total; roughly three quarters of them show up just once. Jointly, the top ten make up roughly 4.7% of the sample. Sequences were obtained from PBMCs. The receptors originated from a man in his sixties in good health and CMV-seronegative.

The V gene is TRBV6-5, the J gene TRBJ2-7; 9 bases align to TRBD2. Per the germline V gene, CDR1 is MNHEY and CDR2 is SVGAGI. The CDR3 is made up of 16 amino acids. V lost 0 bases and J lost 5; bases outside the gene matches: 8. The CDR3: CASSYSFSGRVHEQYF. CDR3 DNA: TGTGCCAGCAGTTACTCTTTTAGCGGGAGAGTCCACGAGCAGTACTTC.

The DNA for the CDR3 is TGTGCCAGCGGGACATGGGATCAGCCCCAGCATTTT. It translates to CASGTWDQPQHF. V usage is TRBV27 and J usage is TRBJ1-5; maybe TRBD1 (6 bases). The CDR3 extends over 12 amino acids. CDR1 is MNHEY and CDR2 is SMNVEV in the germline V gene (reference sequence). The V gene lost 8 bases and the J gene lost 5 bases, with 10 bases spanning the gap.

A few counts support this clone. This sequence joins TRBV4-2 and TRBJ2-7, with D uncertain. Germline V gene data show CDR1 as LGHNA and CDR2 as YNFKEQ. CDR3 length: 14 amino acids. V shed 0 bases and J shed 0 bases, with 6 bases lying between them. The CDR3 reads CASSQDYNSYEQYF. The CDR3 DNA sequence: TGTGCCAGCAGCCAAGATTACAACTCCTACGAGCAGTACTTC.

The chain has TRBV5-1 and TRBJ2-3; maybe TRBD1 (6 bases). The CDR3 has 16 amino acids. V lost 2 bases to trimming and J lost 2 bases, with 15 bases between them. In germline, CDR1 is SGHRS, CDR2 YFSETQ. Written as DNA, the CDR3 is TGCGCCAGCAGCTTAACCAGGGCAGGGGCCACAGATACGCAGTATTTT. Amino acid sequence: CASSLTRAGATDTQYF.

The V gene is TRBV28, the J gene TRBJ1-1; D is undetermined. The CDR3 covers 11 residues. Germline V gene data show CDR1 as MDHEN and CDR2 as SYDVKM. Trimming left V 6 bases short and J 11 bases short, with 13 bases between. CDR3 nucleotide sequence: TGTGCCAGCAGGGACCCCGGGGTGGCTTTCTTT. As protein: CASRDPGVAFF.

V usage is TRBV27 and J usage is TRBJ1-5, with TRBD1 matching over 9 bases. The CDR3 totals 14 residues. V shed 5 bases, J shed 7 bases, and the junction held 6 bases outside the gene matches. CDR1 is MNHEY and CDR2 is SMNVEV in the germline V gene (reference sequence). The CDR3 nucleotides read TGTGCCAGCAGTCCAGGACAGGGGTGGCAGCCCCAGCATTTT. Translated: CASSPGQGWQPQHF.

V usage is TRBV7-6 and J usage is TRBJ2-6; 10 positions agree with TRBD2. Per the germline V gene, CDR1 is SGHVS and CDR2 is FNYEAQ. This CDR3 is built from 17 residues. J lost 4 bases, V lost 0 bases, and 3 bases had no gene match. CDR3 loop: CASSLAGLAVGANVLTF. In DNA form, the CDR3 reads TGTGCCAGCAGCTTAGCCGGACTAGCGGTCGGGGCCAACGTCCTGACTTTC.

This clone appeared once. The chain uses TRBV28 and TRBJ2-1; TRBD2 matches 14 bases. The CDR3 sequence is 16 residues long. CDR1 and CDR2 (germline): MDHEN, SYDVKM. J gave up 6 bases and V 6 bases, and 7 bases lay outside the gene matches. CDR3 coding DNA: TGTGCCAGCAGCCCGCTGGGACTAGCGGGAGTCAATGAGCAGTTCTTC. Residues: CASSPLGLAGVNEQFF.

The CDR3 nucleotides read TGTGCCAGCAGCCCTCCTTGGCAGGGCCAGCACGAGCAGTACTTC. Residues: CASSPPWQGQHEQYF. The V gene is TRBV7-9, the J gene TRBJ2-7, with a tentative D call TRBD1 (5 bases). V lost 5 bases and J lost 5, with 19 bases in between. This CDR3 comprises 15 residues. CDR1 is SEHNR, CDR2 FQNEAQ, per germline (reference sequence).

The chain has TRBV6-5 and TRBJ1-2; maybe TRBD1 (6 bases). Trimming took off 6 bases at V and 8 bases at J, with 19 bases between the two ends. This CDR3 comprises 14 residues. Germline CDR1 MNHEY, CDR2 SVGAGI. CDR3 sequence reads: CASRLATGQKGYTF. CDR3 in DNA: TGTGCCAGCAGGCTCGCGACGGGACAAAAAGGCTACACCTTC.

V and J are TRBV28 and TRBJ2-7, with a weak D call TRBD2 (6 bases). V shed 6 bases and J shed 0 bases, with 12 bases lying between them. Germline loops: CDR1 MDHEN, CDR2 SYDVKM. CDR3 length: 14 amino acids. In DNA, the CDR3 is TGTGCCAGCAGGGACGGGACTTTCTCCTACGAGCAGTACTTC. This encodes CASRDGTFSYEQYF.

The chain links TRBV2 to TRBJ1-1; D is unresolved. V dropped 5 bases and J dropped 3 bases, with 13 bases sitting between them. There are 14 residues in the CDR3. Germline assignment: CDR1 SNHLY and CDR2 FYNNEI. The DNA of the CDR3 is TGTGCCAGCAGTAAGGAGACGCAAGACACTGAAGCTTTCTTT. Protein: CASSKETQDTEAFF.

The chain is built from TRBV18 and TRBJ2-5; the match to TRBD1 covers 8 bases. V lost 5 bases to trimming and J lost 2 bases; unmatched junction nucleotides: 7. Per germline, CDR1 KGHSH and CDR2 LQKENI. The CDR3 contains 15 residues. CDR3 in amino acids: CASSSGGQGQETQYF. As DNA, the CDR3 is TGTGCCAGCTCATCAGGGGGCCAGGGACAAGAGACCCAGTACTTC.

V is TRBV4-2 and J is TRBJ2-3; no firm D call. V was shortened by 0 bases and J by 5 bases, with 6 bases between the two germline ends. Germline loops: CDR1 LGHNA, CDR2 YNFKEQ. The CDR3 runs 13 residues. The CDR3 DNA sequence: TGTGCCAGCAGCCAAGAAGTGCGAGATACGCAGTATTTT. It yields the protein CASSQEVRDTQYF.

This clone has a handful of counts. The V gene is TRBV7-6, the J gene TRBJ1-5; 11 bases match TRBD1. The CDR3 is 20 residues long. From germline, CDR1 is SGHVS and CDR2 FNYEAQ. With 4 bases clipped from V and 2 bases from J, the junction kept 16 bases outside the gene matches. The CDR3 DNA reads as TGTGCCAGCAGCTCAGCTCCCGGGACAGGGGGTTACGGTGGCAATCAGCCCCAGCATTTT. Its protein product is CASSSAPGTGGYGGNQPQHF.

This clone has a handful of counts. This sequence joins TRBV28 and TRBJ1-6, with TRBD1 as a possible D gene (6 bases). V lost 4 bases, J lost 5 bases, and 9 bases lay in between. The CDR3 length is 14 residues. In germline, CDR1 is MDHEN, CDR2 SYDVKM. CDR3 coding DNA: TGTGCCAGCAGTTGGGCAGGGGATAATTCACCCCTCCACTTT. Translation gives CASSWAGDNSPLHF.

The chain links TRBV10-3 to TRBJ2-7; no firm D call. V was clipped by 4 bases and J by 5 bases, with 9 bases between them. The germline gives CDR1 ENHRY, CDR2 SYGVKD. The CDR3 is made up of 12 amino acids. CDR3 residues: CAISALSHEQYF. CDR3 nucleotides: TGTGCCATCAGTGCCCTAAGTCACGAGCAGTACTTC.

CDR3 residues: CASSTGLAGGPGGETQYF. The CDR3 DNA sequence: TGCGCCAGCAGCACGGGACTAGCGGGAGGGCCTGGGGGCGAGACCCAGTACTTC. This chain connects TRBV5-1 to TRBJ2-5; 16 bases agree with TRBD2. CDR3 size: 18 residues. The germline V gene encodes CDR1 SGHRS and CDR2 YFSETQ. The V segment lost 4 bases and the J segment 5 bases; nucleotides outside the gene matches: 11.

The chain joins TRBV19 to TRBJ2-1, with 9 bases lining up with TRBD2. The CDR3 has 15 residues. The V gene's germline CDR1 is LNHDA and CDR2 SQIVND (reference sequence). J was trimmed by 1 base and V by 8 bases; bases with no gene match: 6. Written as DNA, the CDR3 is TGTGCCAGTGAACTTAGCGGGAGTTCCTACAATGAGCAGTTCTTC. The encoded protein is CASELSGSSYNEQFF.

The CDR3 DNA is TGTGCCAGCAGCATTGGACAGGGGGGCTACGAGCAGTACTTC. Its translation: CASSIGQGGYEQYF. V usage is TRBV5-6 and J usage is TRBJ2-7; 10 bases line up with TRBD1. Germline trimming cut 4 bases from V and 3 bases from J; bases unmatched to any gene: 4. Germline CDR1 reads SGHDT; CDR2 reads YYEEEE. The CDR3 spans 14 residues.

The chain combines TRBV2 with TRBJ1-4; the match to TRBD1 covers 7 bases. This CDR3 region has 13 residues. CDR1 and CDR2 (germline): SNHLY, FYNNEI. CDR3 region: CATRDRNNEKLFF. The CDR3 DNA is TGTGCGACCCGGGACAGAAATAATGAAAAACTGTTTTTT.

The chain couples TRBV4-3 to TRBJ1-1, with unresolved D. Trimming shortened V by 2 bases and J by 1 base, and 8 bases separated the two germline ends. The CDR3 is made up of 14 amino acids. CDR1 and CDR2 (germline): LGHNA, YSLEER. The CDR3 DNA reads TGCGCCAGCAGCCAAACGACGGGGAACACTGAAGCTTTCTTT. Protein: CASSQTTGNTEAFF.

This clone was counted only a few times. The chain is built from TRBV28 and TRBJ2-7, with 7 nucleotides matching TRBD2. The germline V gene encodes CDR1 MDHEN and CDR2 SYDVKM. This CDR3 is 15 amino acids long. V trimming: 5 bases; J trimming: 7 bases; junction bases outside the gene matches: 14. The CDR3 here is CASSPQTGMGGEQYF. The CDR3 bases are TGTGCCAGCAGTCCCCAAACGGGAATGGGAGGGGAGCAGTACTTC.

The V gene is TRBV4-1, the J gene TRBJ2-7, with 12 nucleotides matching TRBD2. CDR3 length equals 17 residues. V gave up 1 base and J gave up 3 bases; unmatched junction bases: 7. CDR1 is MGHRA and CDR2 is YSYEKL in the germline V gene. In DNA, the CDR3 is TGCGCCAGCAGCCAAGTCCCAGGACTAGCGGGATACTACGAGCAGTACTTC. This gives the protein CASSQVPGLAGYYEQYF.

This clone has just one count. V usage is TRBV28 and J usage is TRBJ2-1; maybe TRBD1 (7 bases). From germline, CDR1 is MDHEN and CDR2 SYDVKM. There are 15 residues in the CDR3. Trimming took 6 bases from V and 5 from J, leaving 17 bases between them. The CDR3 DNA reads TGTGCCAGCAGAGGAGGAGGGGGCGAAAACAATGAGCAGTTCTTC. This gives the protein CASRGGGGENNEQFF.

This clone has just a few counts. The rearrangement joins TRBV6-5 to TRBJ2-2; D is possibly TRBD1 (5 bases). Deletions cut 4 bases from V and 5 bases from J, with 11 bases between. The CDR3 is 14 amino acids. Germline V gives CDR1 MNHEY, CDR2 SVGAGI. The DNA of the CDR3 is TGTGCCAGCAGTTCCAACCGACAGACCGGGGAGCTGTTTTTT. Protein sequence: CASSSNRQTGELFF.

The genes are TRBV6-5 and TRBJ1-1, with a weak D call TRBD1 (5 bases). Trimming removed 0 bases from V and 1 base from J, with 12 bases in between. CDR1 is MNHEY and CDR2 is SVGAGI in the germline V gene. CDR3 length equals 16 residues. In DNA, the CDR3 is TGTGCCAGCAGTTACTCGAAAGGACAAGAGAACACTGAAGCTTTCTTT. Its protein is CASSYSKGQENTEAFF.

The chain combines TRBV21-1 with TRBJ2-4; the table names TRBD2, a call not compared with the DNA. TRBV21-1 has pseudogene status. CDR3 length: 14 residues. CDR3 coding DNA: TGTGCCAGCAGCAAAGAAAGCGTAGCGGGCATTCAGTACTTC. It translates to CASSKESVAGIQYF.

The chain joins TRBV15 to TRBJ2-4; 11 bases are a match to TRBD2. The CDR3 is 16 amino acids. V lost 0 bases, J lost 9 bases, and 7 bases stayed unmatched. The V gene's germline CDR1 is LNHNV and CDR2 YYDKDF (reference sequence). DNA for the CDR3: TGTGCCACCAGCAGAGATAGGGTAGCGGGAGGGGTCATTCAGTACTTC. Translated: CATSRDRVAGGVIQYF.

V and J are TRBV7-2 and TRBJ1-5; a weak D match, TRBD1 (5 bases). This CDR3 contains 15 residues. Germline loops: CDR1 SGHTA, CDR2 FQGNSA. V lost 0 bases, J lost 4 bases, and 10 bases lay in between. CDR3: CASSLATGGNQPQHF. In DNA, the CDR3 is TGTGCCAGCAGCTTAGCGACGGGGGGGAATCAGCCCCAGCATTTT.